This T cell receptor (beta chain) was recovered during a study of blood T cell repertoires in COVID-19. The overall study: The United States, Italy and Spain supplied acute and convalescent COVID-19 samples. Nucleic acid was either cDNA or gDNA, and it came from T cells, B-cell-depleted T cells, or PBMCs.

The V segment lost 0 bases and the J segment 8 bases; nucleotides outside the gene matches: 4. The CDR3 covers 15 residues. Germline CDR1 reads MNHEY; CDR2 reads SVGAGI. In the original workflow: Reference gene primers were amplified, and this amplification served to estimate nucleated cell counts. Repertoires were generated with immunoSEQ multiplex PCR, while TCRdb's copy carries only in-frame clones and drops some. D and trimming come from the DNA, and the V and J calls and clone size come from that table. The sample records roughly 70,000 clones, approximately 90% being singletons. The sequencing input was peripheral blood. This chain links TRBV6-5 with TRBJ2-4; 10 bases fit TRBD1. The receptor's source is a human donor in a cohort sampled during active COVID-19. The CDR3 sequence: CASSYSTGGRDIQYF. The CDR3 nucleotides are TGTGCCAGCAGTTACTCGACAGGGGGCCGCGACATTCAGTACTTC.